The 4 T cell receptor beta chains listed next were all sequenced from one sample in a study of cytomegalovirus exposure and HLA in healthy donors. Measured with immunoSEQ multiplex PCR; TCRdb has only the in-frame clones, and not every one. Of 73,000 or so clones listed, around 94% are singletons. Sequencing input: PBMCs. The source of these receptors is a woman under 30 in good health and CMV-seropositive.

The chain uses TRBV5-1 and TRBJ2-3; a possible D gene is TRBD1 (5 bases). This CDR3 is 14 amino acids long. The germline V and J ends were trimmed by 9 bases and 2 bases, with 16 bases remaining between them. Germline V gene sequence: CDR1 SGHRS, CDR2 YFSETQ. The CDR3 spells CATASGAITDTQYF. CDR3 nucleotides: TGCGCCACCGCCTCTGGGGCAATCACAGATACGCAGTATTTT.

The CDR3 loop reads CASSFGGLAAYNEQFF. As DNA, the CDR3 is TGTGCCAGCAGTTTCGGCGGACTAGCGGCTTACAATGAGCAGTTCTTC. J is TRBJ2-1 and V is TRBV27, with TRBD2 matching over 10 bases. CDR3 size: 16 residues. Per germline, CDR1 MNHEY and CDR2 SMNVEV (reference sequence). The V and J ends lost 3 bases and 4 bases, in that order; junction bases with no gene match: 6.

The chain carries TRBV7-9 and TRBJ1-1; 7 bases are a match to TRBD1. V shed 2 bases and J 8 bases; nucleotides not matched to a gene: 11. This CDR3 has 15 amino acids. Germline CDR1 is SEHNR and CDR2 is FQNEAQ (reference sequence). CDR3: CASSLRNRDSEEAFF. The CDR3 DNA reads TGTGCCAGCAGCTTACGGAACCGGGACAGTGAAGAAGCTTTCTTT. The full variable domain, in which reference TRBV7-9 and TRBJ1-1 provide the parts outside the CDR3, is DTGVSQNPRHKITKRGQNVTFRCDPISEHNRLYWYRQTLGQGPEFLTYFQNEAQLEKSRLLSDRFSAERPKGSFSTLEIQRTEQGDSAMYLCASSLRNRDSEEAFFGQGTRLTVV.

The V and J genes are TRBV28 and TRBJ2-7, with 8 positions matching TRBD2. V lost 6 bases, J lost 6 bases, and 7 bases stayed unmatched. Per germline, CDR1 MDHEN and CDR2 SYDVKM. CDR3 size: 13 residues. The CDR3 reads CASSPGLVFEQYF. In DNA form, the CDR3 reads TGTGCCAGCAGCCCGGGACTAGTGTTCGAGCAGTACTTC.